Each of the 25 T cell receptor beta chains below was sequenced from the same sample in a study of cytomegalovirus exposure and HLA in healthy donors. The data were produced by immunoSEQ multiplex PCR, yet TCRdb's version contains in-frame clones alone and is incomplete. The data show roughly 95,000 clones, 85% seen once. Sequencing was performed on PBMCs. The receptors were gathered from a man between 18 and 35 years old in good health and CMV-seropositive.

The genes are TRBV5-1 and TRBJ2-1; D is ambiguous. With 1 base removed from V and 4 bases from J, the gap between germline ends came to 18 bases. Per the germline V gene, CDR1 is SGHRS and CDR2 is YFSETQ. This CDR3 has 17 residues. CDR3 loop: CASSLKEEPDPYNEQFF. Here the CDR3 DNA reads TGCGCCAGCAGCTTGAAAGAGGAGCCCGACCCTTACAATGAGCAGTTCTTC.

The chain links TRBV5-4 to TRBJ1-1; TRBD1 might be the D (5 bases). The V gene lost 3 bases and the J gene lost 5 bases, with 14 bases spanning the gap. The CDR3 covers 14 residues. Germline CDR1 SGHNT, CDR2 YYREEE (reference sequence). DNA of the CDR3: TGTGCCAGCAGCTACGACAGTTTCCTAACTGAAGCTTTCTTT. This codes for CASSYDSFLTEAFF.

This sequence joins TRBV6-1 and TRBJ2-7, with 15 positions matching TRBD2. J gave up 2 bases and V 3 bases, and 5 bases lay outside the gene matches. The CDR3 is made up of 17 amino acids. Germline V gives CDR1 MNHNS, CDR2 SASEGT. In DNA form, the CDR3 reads TGTGCCAGCAGTGACGGACTAGCGGGAGGGCCGACCTACGAGCAGTACTTC. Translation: CASSDGLAGGPTYEQYF.

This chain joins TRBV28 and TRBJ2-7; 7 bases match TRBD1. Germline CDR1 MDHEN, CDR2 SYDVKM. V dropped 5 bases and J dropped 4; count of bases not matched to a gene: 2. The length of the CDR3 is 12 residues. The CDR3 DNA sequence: TGTGCCAGCAGTAGACAGGGTTACGAGCAGTACTTC. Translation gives CASSRQGYEQYF. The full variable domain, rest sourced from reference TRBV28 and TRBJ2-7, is DVKVTQSSRYLVKRTGEKVFLECVQDMDHENMFWYRQDPGLGLRLIYFSYDVKMKEKGDIPEGYSVSREKKERFSLILESASTNQTSMYLCASSRQGYEQYFGPGTRLTVT.

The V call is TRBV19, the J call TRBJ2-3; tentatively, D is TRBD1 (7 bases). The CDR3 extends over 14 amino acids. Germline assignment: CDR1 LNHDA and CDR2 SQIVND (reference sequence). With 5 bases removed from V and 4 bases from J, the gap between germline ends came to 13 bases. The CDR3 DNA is TGTGCCAGTAGTCAGCAGGGGGGCCCAGATACGCAGTATTTT. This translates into CASSQQGGPDTQYF. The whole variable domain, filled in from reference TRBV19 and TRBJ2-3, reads DGGITQSPKYLFRKEGQNVTLSCEQNLNHDAMYWYRQDPGQGLRLIYYSQIVNDFQKGDIAEGYSVSREKKESFPLTVTSAQKNPTAFYLCASSQQGGPDTQYFGPGTRLTVL.

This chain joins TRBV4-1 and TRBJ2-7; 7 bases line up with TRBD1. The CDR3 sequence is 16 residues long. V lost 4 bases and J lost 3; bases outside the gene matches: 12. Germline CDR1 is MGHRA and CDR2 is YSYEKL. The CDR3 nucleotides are TGCGCCAGCAGCCGGGACAGAGTTCAAGGGCGCTACGAGCAGTACTTC. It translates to CASSRDRVQGRYEQYF.

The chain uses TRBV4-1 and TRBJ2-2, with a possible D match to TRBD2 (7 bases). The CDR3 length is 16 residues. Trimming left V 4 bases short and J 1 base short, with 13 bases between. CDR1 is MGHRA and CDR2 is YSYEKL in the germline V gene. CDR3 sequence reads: CASSLGRGQNTGELFF. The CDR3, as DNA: TGCGCCAGCAGCCTAGGGAGGGGACAGAACACCGGGGAGCTGTTTTTT.

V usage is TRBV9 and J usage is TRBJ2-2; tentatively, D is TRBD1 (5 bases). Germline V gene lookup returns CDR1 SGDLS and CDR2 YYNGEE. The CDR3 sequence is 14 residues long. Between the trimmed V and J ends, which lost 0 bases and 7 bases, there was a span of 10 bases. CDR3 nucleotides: TGTGCCAGCAGCGTAGAAGGCCAGGGCGGGGAGCTGTTTTTT. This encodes CASSVEGQGGELFF.

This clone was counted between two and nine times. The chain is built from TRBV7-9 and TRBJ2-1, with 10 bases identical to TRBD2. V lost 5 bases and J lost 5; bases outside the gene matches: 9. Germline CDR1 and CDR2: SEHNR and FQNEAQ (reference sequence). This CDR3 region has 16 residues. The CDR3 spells CASSPKVLAGNNEQFF. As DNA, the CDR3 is TGTGCCAGCAGCCCAAAGGTACTAGCGGGGAACAATGAGCAGTTCTTC.

CDR3 amino acids: CASISDRDDTEAFF. CDR3 nucleotides: TGTGCCAGCATCTCGGACAGGGATGACACTGAAGCTTTCTTT. The chain carries TRBV2 and TRBJ1-1, with TRBD1 identical over 8 bases. The CDR3 is 14 amino acids. Germline values: CDR1 SNHLY, CDR2 FYNNEI. V trimming: 7 bases; J trimming: 3 bases; junction bases outside the gene matches: 7. The variable domain in full, completed from reference TRBV2 and TRBJ1-1, reads EPEVTQTPSHQVTQMGQEVILRCVPISNHLYFYWYRQILGQKVEFLVSFYNNEISEKSEIFDDQFSVERPDGSNFTLKIRSTKLEDSAMYFCASISDRDDTEAFFGQGTRLTVV.

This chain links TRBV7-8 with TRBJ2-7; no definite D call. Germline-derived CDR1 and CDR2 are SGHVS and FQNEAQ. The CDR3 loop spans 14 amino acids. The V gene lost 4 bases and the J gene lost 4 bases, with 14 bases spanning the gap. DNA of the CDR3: TGTGCCAGCAGCTCCCTTTACGAGGAGTACGAGCAGTACGTC. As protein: CASSSLYEEYEQYV.

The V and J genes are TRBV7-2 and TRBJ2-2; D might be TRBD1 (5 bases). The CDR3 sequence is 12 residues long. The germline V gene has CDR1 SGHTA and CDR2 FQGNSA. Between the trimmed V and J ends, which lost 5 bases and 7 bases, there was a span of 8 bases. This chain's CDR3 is CASSQGGGELFF. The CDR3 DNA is TGTGCCAGCAGCCAGGGCGGCGGGGAGCTGTTTTTT.

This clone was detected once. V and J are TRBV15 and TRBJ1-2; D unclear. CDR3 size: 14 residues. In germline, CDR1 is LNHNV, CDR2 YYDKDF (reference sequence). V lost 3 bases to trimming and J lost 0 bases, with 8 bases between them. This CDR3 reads CATSSPGSNYGYTF. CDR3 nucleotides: TGTGCCACCAGCAGCCCCGGGTCTAACTATGGCTACACCTTC.

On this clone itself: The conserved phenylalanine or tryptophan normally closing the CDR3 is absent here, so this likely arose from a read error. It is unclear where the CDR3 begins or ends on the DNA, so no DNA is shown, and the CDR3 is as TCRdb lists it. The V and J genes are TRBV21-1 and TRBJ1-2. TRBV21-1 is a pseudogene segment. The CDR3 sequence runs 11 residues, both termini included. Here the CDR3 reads CASSKVRPAGI.

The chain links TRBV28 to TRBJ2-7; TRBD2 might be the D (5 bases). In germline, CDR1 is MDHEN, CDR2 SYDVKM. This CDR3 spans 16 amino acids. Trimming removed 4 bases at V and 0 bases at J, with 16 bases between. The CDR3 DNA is TGTGCCAGCAGTTCTCCTCAAGAGGGTTTCTCCTACGAGCAGTACTTC. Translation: CASSSPQEGFSYEQYF. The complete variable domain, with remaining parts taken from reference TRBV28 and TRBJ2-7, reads DVKVTQSSRYLVKRTGEKVFLECVQDMDHENMFWYRQDPGLGLRLIYFSYDVKMKEKGDIPEGYSVSREKKERFSLILESASTNQTSMYLCASSSPQEGFSYEQYFGPGTRLTVT.

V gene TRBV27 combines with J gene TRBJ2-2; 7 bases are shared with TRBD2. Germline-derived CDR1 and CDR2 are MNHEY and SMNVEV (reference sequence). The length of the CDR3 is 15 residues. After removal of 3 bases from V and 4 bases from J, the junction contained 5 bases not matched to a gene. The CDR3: CASSFSLAATGELFF. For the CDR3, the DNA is TGTGCCAGCAGTTTTTCCCTAGCGGCCACCGGGGAGCTGTTTTTT.

The CDR3 loop is CASSVGVQGGRETQYF. Here the CDR3 DNA reads TGTGCCAGCAGCGTAGGTGTGCAGGGGGGTAGGGAGACCCAGTACTTC. V is TRBV9 and J is TRBJ2-5, with a possible D match to TRBD1 (7 bases). Between the trimmed V and J ends, which lost 0 bases and 5 bases, there was a span of 17 bases. This CDR3 comprises 16 residues. Germline CDR1 reads SGDLS; CDR2 reads YYNGEE.

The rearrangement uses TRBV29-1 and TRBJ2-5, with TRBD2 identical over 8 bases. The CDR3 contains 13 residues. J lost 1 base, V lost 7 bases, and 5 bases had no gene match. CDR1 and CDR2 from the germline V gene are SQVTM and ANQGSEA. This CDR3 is CSAAGGGQETQYF. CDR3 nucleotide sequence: TGCAGCGCCGCGGGGGGAGGCCAAGAGACCCAGTACTTC.

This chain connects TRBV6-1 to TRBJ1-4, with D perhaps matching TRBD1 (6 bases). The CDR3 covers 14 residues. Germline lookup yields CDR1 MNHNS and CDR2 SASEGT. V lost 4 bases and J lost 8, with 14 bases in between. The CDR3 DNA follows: TGTGCCAGCAGTGGGGGGGGCGCCTGGGAAAAACTGTTTTTT. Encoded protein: CASSGGGAWEKLFF.

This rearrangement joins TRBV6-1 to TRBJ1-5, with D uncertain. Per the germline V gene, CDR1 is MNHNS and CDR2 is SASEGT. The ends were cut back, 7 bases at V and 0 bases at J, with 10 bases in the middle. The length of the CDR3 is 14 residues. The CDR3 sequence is CASNNADSNQPQHF. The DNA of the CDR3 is TGTGCCAGCAATAACGCGGATAGCAATCAGCCCCAGCATTTT.

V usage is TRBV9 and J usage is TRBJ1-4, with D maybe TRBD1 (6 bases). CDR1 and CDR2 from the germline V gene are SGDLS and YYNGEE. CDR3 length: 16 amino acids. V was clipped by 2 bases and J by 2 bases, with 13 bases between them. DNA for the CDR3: TGTGCCAGCAGCGTTTCCAGGGGCGAGACTAATGAAAAACTGTTTTTT. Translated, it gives CASSVSRGETNEKLFF.

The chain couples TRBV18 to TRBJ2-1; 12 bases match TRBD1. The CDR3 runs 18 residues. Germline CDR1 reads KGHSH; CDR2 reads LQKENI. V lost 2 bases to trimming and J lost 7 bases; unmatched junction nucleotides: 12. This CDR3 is CASSPNLPGTGGANEQFF. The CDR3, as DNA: TGTGCCAGCTCACCAAACCTTCCCGGGACAGGGGGCGCGAATGAGCAGTTCTTC.

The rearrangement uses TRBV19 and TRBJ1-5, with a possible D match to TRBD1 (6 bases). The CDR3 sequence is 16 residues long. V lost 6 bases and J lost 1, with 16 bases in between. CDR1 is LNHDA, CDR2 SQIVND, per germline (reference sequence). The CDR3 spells CASSSARGVSNQPQHF. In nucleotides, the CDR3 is TGTGCCAGTAGCTCCGCCAGGGGCGTAAGCAATCAGCCCCAGCATTTT.

CDR3 amino acids: CAISESRSAYNEQFF. CDR3 in DNA: TGTGCCATCAGTGAATCCCGTTCGGCCTACAATGAGCAGTTCTTC. The J gene is TRBJ2-1, the V gene TRBV10-3; D uncertain. The CDR3 sequence is 15 residues long. In germline, CDR1 is ENHRY, CDR2 SYGVKD. V dropped 3 bases and J dropped 2 bases, with 11 bases sitting between them.

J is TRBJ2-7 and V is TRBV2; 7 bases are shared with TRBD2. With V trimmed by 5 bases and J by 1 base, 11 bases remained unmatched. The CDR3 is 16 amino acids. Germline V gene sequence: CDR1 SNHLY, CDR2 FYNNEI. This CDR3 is CASSSLGGTMSYEQYF. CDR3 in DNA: TGTGCCAGCAGTTCATTGGGGGGGACGATGTCCTACGAGCAGTACTTC.